What follows is one T cell receptor (beta chain) and its context. This CDR3 comprises 19 residues. J gave up 4 bases and V 3 bases, and 9 bases lay outside the gene matches. Per the germline V gene, CDR1 is KGHDR and CDR2 is SFDVKD. Some clones are missing from TCRdb's copy, which holds only in-frame ones; the method was immunoSEQ multiplex PCR. Among approximately 360,000 clones listed, 88% were seen once. Living in about two dozen US areas, the participants were between about 18 and 95 years of age. Participant reports of clinical history set cohort assignment. This specimen belongs to a study of blood T cell repertoires in COVID-19. Study as a whole: Researchers got acute and convalescent COVID-19 samples from the United States, Italy and Spain. The analysed material was cDNA or gDNA that came from T cells, B-cell-depleted T cells, or PBMCs.

This TCR came from a woman younger than 45 with acute COVID-19. Sequencing was done on a sample of PBMCs or T cells enriched from blood (not recorded which). The chain is built from TRBV24-1 and TRBJ2-2; 14 bases fit TRBD2. CDR3 nucleotide sequence: TGTGCCACCAGTGATGTCGGACTAGCGGGGGGCCGCGTCACCGGGGAGCTGTTTTTT. Residues: CATSDVGLAGGRVTGELFF.